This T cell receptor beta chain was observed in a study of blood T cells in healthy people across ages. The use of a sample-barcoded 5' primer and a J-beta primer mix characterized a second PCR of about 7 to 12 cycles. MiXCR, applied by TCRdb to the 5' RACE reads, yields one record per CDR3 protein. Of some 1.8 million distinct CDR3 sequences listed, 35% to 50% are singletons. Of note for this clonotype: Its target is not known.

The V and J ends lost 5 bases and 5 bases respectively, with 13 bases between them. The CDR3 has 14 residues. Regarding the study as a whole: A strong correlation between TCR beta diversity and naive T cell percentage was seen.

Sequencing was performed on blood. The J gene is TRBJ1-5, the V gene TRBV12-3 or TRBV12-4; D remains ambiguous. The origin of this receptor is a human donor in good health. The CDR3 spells CASSPDRNYQPQHF. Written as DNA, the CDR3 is TGTGCCAGCAGTCCGGACCGGAATTATCAGCCCCAGCATTTT.